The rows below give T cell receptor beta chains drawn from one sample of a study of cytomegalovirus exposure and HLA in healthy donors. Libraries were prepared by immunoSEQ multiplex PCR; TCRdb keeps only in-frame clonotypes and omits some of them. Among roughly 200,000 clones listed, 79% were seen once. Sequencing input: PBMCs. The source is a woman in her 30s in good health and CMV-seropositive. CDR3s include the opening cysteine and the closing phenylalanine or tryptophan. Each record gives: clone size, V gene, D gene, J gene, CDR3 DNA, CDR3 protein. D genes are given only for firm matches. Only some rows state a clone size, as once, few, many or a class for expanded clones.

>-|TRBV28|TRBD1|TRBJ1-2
TGTGCCAGCAGTTCCACGGACAGGGGGCTAAGTGGCTACACCTTC
CASSSTDRGLSGYTF
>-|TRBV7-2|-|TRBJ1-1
TGTGCCAGCAGCTTTCAGGTCCGGAACACTGAAGCTTTCTTT
CASSFQVRNTEAFF
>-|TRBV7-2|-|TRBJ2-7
TGTGCCAGCAGCCTTACGGGGGTGGACTTCCCGTACTTC
CASSLTGVDFPYF
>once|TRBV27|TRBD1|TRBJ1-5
TGTGCCAGCAGTGCCCCGACAGGGGGGTATAGCAATCAGCCCCAGCATTTT
CASSAPTGGYSNQPQHF
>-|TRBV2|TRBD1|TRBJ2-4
TGTGCCAGCAGTGTGGGACAGGGGGGCATTCAGTACTTC
CASSVGQGGIQYF
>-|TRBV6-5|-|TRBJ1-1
TGTGCCAGCAGGTCGGGAGGGAACACTGAAGCTTTCTTT
CASRSGGNTEAFF
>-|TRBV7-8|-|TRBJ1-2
TGTGCCAGCAGCTTAAGCGAGACAGACTATGGCTACACCTTC
CASSLSETDYGYTF
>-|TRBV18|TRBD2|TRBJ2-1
TGTGCCAGCTCTCTCGGGACTAGCCCTTCGGATGAGCAGTTCTTC
CASSLGTSPSDEQFF
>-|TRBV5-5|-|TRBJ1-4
TGTGCCAGCAGTTTGTCCCCCCGGGGGACTAATGAAAAACTGTTTTTT
CASSLSPRGTNEKLFF
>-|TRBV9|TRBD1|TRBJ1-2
TGTGCCAGCAGCGTAGTAGGGGGCTGGTCGGATGGCTACACCTTC
CASSVVGGWSDGYTF
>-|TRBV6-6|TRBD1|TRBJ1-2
TGTGCCAGCAGTTATGCGGACAGGGTAAAGTTCTATGGCTACACCTTC
CASSYADRVKFYGYTF
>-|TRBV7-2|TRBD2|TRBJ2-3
TGTGCCAGCAGCTTAGAGCGGGGGGCAACAGATACGCAGTATTTT
CASSLERGATDTQYF
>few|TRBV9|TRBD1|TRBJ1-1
TGTGCCAGCAGCGTTACCGGGACAGACCCCACTGAAGCTTTCTTT
CASSVTGTDPTEAFF
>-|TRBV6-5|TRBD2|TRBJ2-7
TGTGCCAGCAGTTACATCGGTACTAGCGACTACGAGCAGTACTTC
CASSYIGTSDYEQYF
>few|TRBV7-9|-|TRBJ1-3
TGTGCCAGCAGCTTAGGGCTCTCTGGAAACACCATATATTTT
CASSLGLSGNTIYF
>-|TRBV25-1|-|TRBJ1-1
TGTGCCAGCAGTGATTCCGGGGAACTGAACACTGAAGCTTTCTTT
CASSDSGELNTEAFF
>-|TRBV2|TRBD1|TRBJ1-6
TGTGCCAGCAGACCCTTTAGGGGGCAAAATTCACCCCTCCACTTT
CASRPFRGQNSPLHF
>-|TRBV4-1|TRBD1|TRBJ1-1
TGCGCCAGCAGCCAAAACAGGGGGCTAGGGACTGAAGCTTTCTTT
CASSQNRGLGTEAFF
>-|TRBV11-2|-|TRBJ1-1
TGTGCCAGCAGCTTATCAGTGGGCATGAACACTGAAGCTTTCTTT
CASSLSVGMNTEAFF
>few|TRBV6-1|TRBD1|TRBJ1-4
TGTGCCAGCAGGTCACCGACAGGGGCAGGTGAAAAACTGTTTTTT
CASRSPTGAGEKLFF
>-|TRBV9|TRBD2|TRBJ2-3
TGTGCCAGCAGCGGGCACTTTAGCGGGGAGGTCACAGATACGCAGTATTTT
CASSGHFSGEVTDTQYF
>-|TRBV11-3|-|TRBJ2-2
TGTGCCAGCAGCCCCGGGATCCCCTCTCACACCGGGGAGCTGTTTTTT
CASSPGIPSHTGELFF
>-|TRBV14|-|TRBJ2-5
TGTGCCAGCAGCCGCGATGCGGGTCGGGAGACCCAGTACTTC
CASSRDAGRETQYF
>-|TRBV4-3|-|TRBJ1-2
TGCGCCAGCAGCCAAGATCTTCAGGTGGAGGGGGGGGGTGGCTACACCTTC
CASSQDLQVEGGGGYTF
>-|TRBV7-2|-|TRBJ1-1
TGTGCCAGCAGCGTGAGCCGGGACTCAAGAGAAGCTTTCTTT
CASSVSRDSREAFF
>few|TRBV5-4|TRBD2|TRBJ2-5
TGTGCCAGCAGCTTGGGGGTCGGAAGCGGGAGGGCGGAGACCCAGTACTTC
CASSLGVGSGRAETQYF
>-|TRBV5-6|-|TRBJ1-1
TGTGCCAGCAGCTTGATACAGTCGAACACTGAAGCTTTCTTT
CASSLIQSNTEAFF
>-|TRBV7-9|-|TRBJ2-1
TGTGCCAGCAACTTTTGGCAGGGTGGCGGTGAGCAGTTCTTC
CASNFWQGGGEQFF
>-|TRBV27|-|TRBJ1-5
TGTGCCAGCAGCCTACAGGGATATAGCAATCAGCCCCAGCATTTT
CASSLQGYSNQPQHF
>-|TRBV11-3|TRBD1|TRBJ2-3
TGTGCCAGCAGCCCCCGGGGACAGCCCCAAACGCAGTATTTT
CASSPRGQPQTQYF
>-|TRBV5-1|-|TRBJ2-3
TGCGCCAGCAGCTCTACTCGGGACCGAGGAGGGAGGGATACGCAGTATTTT
CASSSTRDRGGRDTQYF
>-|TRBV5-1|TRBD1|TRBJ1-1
TGCGCCAGCAGCCCGGGACAGGGGGTTACTGAAGCTTTCTTT
CASSPGQGVTEAFF
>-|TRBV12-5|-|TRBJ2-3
TGTGCTAGTGGTTTGACTAACACAGATACGCAGTATTTT
CASGLTNTDTQYF
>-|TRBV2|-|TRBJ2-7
TGTGCCAGCCGGTGGGAGCCGACGGGAGAGCAGTACTTC
CASRWEPTGEQYF
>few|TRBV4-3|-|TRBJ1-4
TGCGCCAGCAGCCCTGGGCCATCAGCTAATGAAAAACTGTTTTTT
CASSPGPSANEKLFF
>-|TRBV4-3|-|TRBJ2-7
TGCGCCAGCAGCCAAGACCATCTTAGGGGCTACGAGCAGTACTTC
CASSQDHLRGYEQYF
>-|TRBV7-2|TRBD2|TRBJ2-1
TGTGCCAGCAGCTTTGGGACTAGCGGACTCCAGTTCTTC
CASSFGTSGLQFF
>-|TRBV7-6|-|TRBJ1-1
TGTGCCAGCAGCTTAATATTGGCAGGAATGAACACTGAAGCTTTCTTT
CASSLILAGMNTEAFF
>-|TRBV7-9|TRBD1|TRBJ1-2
TGTGCCAGCAGCGCCACCTACAGGGGACCCTATGGCTACACCTTC
CASSATYRGPYGYTF
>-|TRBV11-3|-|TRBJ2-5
TGTGCCAGCAGCCTCTCGGCGGATCAAGAGACCCAGTACTTC
CASSLSADQETQYF
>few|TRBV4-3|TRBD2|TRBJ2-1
TGCGCCAGCAGCCCAACGACTAGCGGGATAGGCAATGAGCAGTTCTTC
CASSPTTSGIGNEQFF
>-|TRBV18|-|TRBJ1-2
TGTGCCAGCTCAAAGGTCCAGCCCTGGCGGGACTATGGCTACACCTTC
CASSKVQPWRDYGYTF
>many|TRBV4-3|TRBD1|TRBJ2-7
TGCGCCAGCAGCCAAGATCAAGGGACAGGGGGCGACGAGCAGTACTTC
CASSQDQGTGGDEQYF
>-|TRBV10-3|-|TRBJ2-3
TGTGCCATCGCACAGGGATCGGGTTTGGTTGATACGCAGTATTTT
CAIAQGSGLVDTQYF
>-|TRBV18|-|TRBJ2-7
TGTGCCAGCTCACTCGAACGAAGAACAGATCCCTACGAGCAGTACTTC
CASSLERRTDPYEQYF
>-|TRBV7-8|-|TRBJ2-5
TGTGCCAGCAGCCTGACAGGCTCACAAGAGACCCAGTACTTC
CASSLTGSQETQYF
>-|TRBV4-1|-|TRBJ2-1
TGCGCCAGCAGCCAAGGCCTAGCGTTTAGCAATGAGCAGTTCTTC
CASSQGLAFSNEQFF
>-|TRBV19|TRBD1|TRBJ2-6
TGTGCCAGTAGCGGCAGGGACAGACTAATCAAGTTGTCTGGGGCCAACGTCCTGACTTTC
CASSGRDRLIKLSGANVLTF
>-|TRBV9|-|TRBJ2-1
TGTGCCAGCAGCCCATCAGCCGGGGGGCAGTTCTTC
CASSPSAGGQFF
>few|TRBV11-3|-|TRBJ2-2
TGTGCCAGCAGCTCTTCGATTGAGGGCACCGGGGAGCTGTTTTTT
CASSSSIEGTGELFF
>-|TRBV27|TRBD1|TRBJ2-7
TGTGCCAGCTCGATCGGACAGGGGGCCTACGAGCAGTACTTC
CASSIGQGAYEQYF
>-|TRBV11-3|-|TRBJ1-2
TGTGCCAGCAGCCAGGATAAGAGTAGAGTGGGTGGCTACACCTTC
CASSQDKSRVGGYTF
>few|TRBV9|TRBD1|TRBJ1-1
TGTGCCAGCAGCGTGTCCGGGACAGGGTTTACTGAAGCTTTCTTT
CASSVSGTGFTEAFF
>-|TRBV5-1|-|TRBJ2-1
TGCGCCAGCAGCCACGGGAGTACGGACAATGAGCAGTTCTTC
CASSHGSTDNEQFF
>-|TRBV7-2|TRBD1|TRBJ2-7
TGTGCCAGCAGCCTCCAGTCGCGGACAGGCTCCTACGAGCAGTACTTC
CASSLQSRTGSYEQYF
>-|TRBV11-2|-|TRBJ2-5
TGTGCCAGCAGCTTAGATAGGGGGTATGGGGAGACCCAGTACTTC
CASSLDRGYGETQYF
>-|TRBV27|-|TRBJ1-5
TGTGCCAGCAGTTTAATCGCGGGAGGACAGCCCCAGCATTTT
CASSLIAGGQPQHF
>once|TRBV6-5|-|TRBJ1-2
TGTGCCAGCAGTTCGTTAACAGGGATCAACTATGGCTACACCTTC
CASSSLTGINYGYTF
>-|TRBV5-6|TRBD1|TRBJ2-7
TGTGCCAGCAGCTTGAGATTTGGACAGGGCTACGAGCAGTACTTC
CASSLRFGQGYEQYF